The 23 T cell receptor beta chains given below trace back to one sample, sequenced in a study of blood T cell repertoires in COVID-19. Profiling relied on immunoSEQ multiplex PCR, and the TCRdb table lists in-frame clones only, not all of them. The table shows 250,000 to 300,000 clones, with under 90% occurring only once. Specimen: PBMCs or T cells enriched from blood (not recorded which). Receptors originate from a man in his thirties or forties with acute COVID-19.

The rearrangement uses TRBV7-2 and TRBJ1-5, with a possible D match to TRBD1 (5 bases). V was shortened by 5 bases and J by 0 bases, with 11 bases between the two germline ends. Germline lookup yields CDR1 SGHTA and CDR2 FQGNSA. The CDR3 has 15 amino acids. CDR3 residues: CASSATDPSNQPQHF. The CDR3 bases are TGTGCCAGCAGCGCGACAGACCCTAGCAATCAGCCCCAGCATTTT.

Notes on this clone: The junction shows a germline mismatch at one end, possibly a read error. The chain combines TRBV5-1 with TRBJ1-6; TRBD1 aligns across 8 bases. The germline gives CDR1 SGHRS, CDR2 YFSETQ. The CDR3 loop spans 16 amino acids. The CDR3 DNA reads TGTGCCAGCAGCTCAAACGAAGGACAGGGCTTTTCACCCCTCCACTTT. Translated: CASSSNEGQGFSPLHF.

This clone was observed a single time. The genes are TRBV19 and TRBJ2-1; the D gene is possibly TRBD2 (6 bases). V was pared by 1 base and J by 5 bases, with 9 bases between. The germline V gene encodes CDR1 LNHDA and CDR2 SQIVND (reference sequence). The CDR3 has 14 residues. DNA of the CDR3: TGTGCCAGTAGTATAGCGGGCGGGAACAATGAGCAGTTCTTC. It specifies CASSIAGGNNEQFF.

This clone was detected once. The chain recombines TRBV24-1 with TRBJ2-5, with a possible D match to TRBD1 (5 bases). Trimming took off 1 base at V and 1 base at J, with 6 bases between the two ends. This CDR3 contains 14 residues. CDR1 and CDR2 from the germline V gene are KGHDR and SFDVKD. CDR3 sequence reads: CATSDLGAQETQYF. In DNA, the CDR3 is TGTGCCACCAGTGATTTAGGGGCCCAAGAGACCCAGTACTTC.

The rearrangement joins TRBV27 to TRBJ1-1; 9 nucleotides agree with TRBD1. This CDR3 is built from 15 residues. Germline-derived CDR1 and CDR2 are MNHEY and SMNVEV (reference sequence). The J segment lost 1 base and the V segment lost 4 bases, leaving 4 bases of the junction unmatched. CDR3 coding DNA: TGTGCCAGCAGTTGGGGGACAGGGCCGAACACTGAAGCTTTCTTT. Encoded protein: CASSWGTGPNTEAFF.

The V call is TRBV15, the J call TRBJ2-3; 7 bases are a match to TRBD2. The ends lost 4 bases at V and 0 bases at J; junction bases unmatched: 10. Germline V gene sequence: CDR1 LNHNV, CDR2 YYDKDF (reference sequence). CDR3 length: 17 residues. Here the CDR3 DNA reads TGTGCCACCAGCACGTATAGCGGGCTGGGTAGCACAGATACGCAGTATTTT. Its protein is CATSTYSGLGSTDTQYF.

This sequence joins TRBV6-5 and TRBJ1-3; D is undetermined. Germline-derived CDR1 and CDR2 are MNHEY and SVGAGI. V gave up 10 bases and J gave up 1 base, with 14 bases separating them. This CDR3 has 14 amino acids. The DNA for the CDR3 is TGTGCCACCCGAAGGGAGGTATCTGGAAACACCATATATTTT. The encoded protein is CATRREVSGNTIYF.

This clone was counted a few times. The chain couples TRBV4-1 to TRBJ1-2; D is possibly TRBD1 (5 bases). The CDR3 sequence is 17 residues long. Trimming removed 0 bases from V and 5 bases from J, with 19 bases in between. The germline gives CDR1 MGHRA, CDR2 YSYEKL. The CDR3 loop is CASSQDDVSRKGYGYTF. Written as DNA, the CDR3 is TGCGCCAGCAGCCAAGATGATGTCAGCCGGAAGGGGTATGGCTACACCTTC.

The chain carries TRBV7-9 and TRBJ2-5; D remains unclear. The germline CDR1 and CDR2 sequences are SEHNR and FQNEAQ (reference sequence). V dropped 5 bases and J dropped 3 bases, with 10 bases sitting between them. This CDR3 contains 13 residues. CDR3 in DNA: TGTGCCAGCAGCCGAGGAGTGGAAGAGACCCAGTACTTC. It yields the protein CASSRGVEETQYF.

The J gene is TRBJ2-1, the V gene TRBV30; D might be TRBD2 (6 bases). The CDR3 is made up of 12 amino acids. V was clipped by 7 bases and J by 7 bases, with 14 bases between them. From germline, CDR1 is GTSNPN and CDR2 SVGIG (reference sequence). The CDR3 region is CASRLETNEQFF. In nucleotides, the CDR3 is TGTGCCTCCCGACTAGAGACGAATGAGCAGTTCTTC. Full variable domain (outside the CDR3, taken from reference TRBV30 and TRBJ2-1): SQTIHQWPATLVQPVGSPLSLECTVEGTSNPNLYWYRQAAGRGLQLLFYSVGIGQISSEVPQNLSASRPQDRQFILSSKKLLLSDSGFYLCASRLETNEQFFGPGTRLTVL.

In its sample, this clone was seen once. The chain couples TRBV4-1 to TRBJ2-6; 8 bases are shared with TRBD1. This CDR3 has 18 residues. CDR1 and CDR2 (germline): MGHRA, YSYEKL. V shed 1 base, J shed 2 bases, and the junction held 7 bases outside the gene matches. The CDR3 loop is CASSQGPGGGTGANVLTF. The CDR3 DNA reads TGCGCCAGCAGCCAAGGTCCAGGGGGCGGTACTGGGGCCAACGTCCTGACTTTC.

CDR3 nucleotide sequence: TGTGCCAGCAGCCAAGAACCGGACAGCTCTGGAAACACCATATATTTT. Its protein is CASSQEPDSSGNTIYF. The chain combines TRBV4-2 with TRBJ1-3; tentative D call: TRBD1 (6 bases). Trimming cost V 0 bases and J 0 bases, with 9 bases left between them. The CDR3 contains 16 residues. Germline V CDR1 and CDR2: LGHNA, YNFKEQ.

The chain recombines TRBV14 with TRBJ1-4; possibly TRBD1 for D (5 bases). The CDR3 extends over 14 amino acids. In germline, CDR1 is SGHDN, CDR2 FVKESK. V was shortened by 3 bases and J by 4 bases, with 9 bases between the two germline ends. The CDR3 region has the DNA TGTGCCAGCAGCCACCTCGACAGTAATGAAAAACTGTTTTTT. Amino acid sequence: CASSHLDSNEKLFF.

V and J are TRBV3-1 (or the pseudogene TRBV3-2) and TRBJ2-3; no reliable D call. The length of the CDR3 is 14 residues. Looked up from germline, CDR1 is LGHDT and CDR2 is YNNKEL (reference sequence). The V and J ends lost 0 bases and 3 bases respectively, with 7 bases between them. The CDR3 loop reads CASSQELSTDTQYF. The CDR3 nucleotides read TGTGCCAGCAGCCAAGAGTTGTCGACAGATACGCAGTATTTT.

The V and J genes are TRBV25-1 and TRBJ2-2; D may be TRBD1 (5 bases). This CDR3 comprises 14 residues. Germline CDR1 reads MGHDK; CDR2 reads SYGVNS. The V end lost 4 bases, the J end lost 6 bases, and 12 bases lay between the germline ends. The CDR3 region has the DNA TGTGCCAGCAGTGCCCCCAGGGCCCCCGGGGAGCTGTTTTTT. It codes for CASSAPRAPGELFF.

The rearrangement links TRBV18 to TRBJ1-5, with unresolved D. This CDR3 has 14 amino acids. Trimming removed 1 base at V and 5 bases at J, with 9 bases between. Germline-derived CDR1 and CDR2 are KGHSH and LQKENI. The CDR3 bases are TGTGCCAGCTCACCACAGCAGGAGGATCAGCCCCAGCATTTT. The encoded protein is CASSPQQEDQPQHF.

The V and J genes are TRBV6-5 and TRBJ1-6; D is undetermined. The V and J ends lost 6 bases and 8 bases respectively, with 17 bases between them. CDR3 size: 15 residues. Germline V lookup: CDR1 MNHEY, CDR2 SVGAGI. The CDR3 loop is CASSIRPQSDSPLHF. The CDR3 nucleotides read TGTGCCAGCAGCATACGGCCCCAAAGCGATTCACCCCTCCACTTT.

This chain joins TRBV6-5 and TRBJ1-4, with TRBD1 matching 7 bases. The V segment lost 5 bases and the J segment 4 bases; nucleotides outside the gene matches: 7. CDR1 and CDR2 (germline): MNHEY, SVGAGI. This CDR3 has 15 amino acids. CDR3 amino acids: CASSPAGTDNEKLFF. DNA of the CDR3: TGTGCCAGCAGTCCCGCCGGGACAGATAATGAAAAACTGTTTTTT.

The gene calls are TRBV24-1 and TRBJ2-5, with TRBD2 matching over 13 bases. The CDR3 covers 14 residues. The ends lost 9 bases at V and 5 bases at J; junction bases unmatched: 5. From germline, CDR1 is KGHDR and CDR2 SFDVKD. The CDR3 DNA is TGTGCCACCTCGACTAGCGGGGGGCCGGAGACCCAGTACTTC. As protein: CATSTSGGPETQYF.

This chain connects TRBV6-6 to TRBJ1-3, with TRBD1 matching over 10 bases. The V and J ends lost 5 bases and 0 bases, in that order; junction bases with no gene match: 4. Germline CDR1 reads MNHNY; CDR2 reads SVGAGI (reference sequence). This CDR3 has 16 amino acids. CDR3 sequence: CASSPTGGFSGNTIYF. CDR3 DNA: TGTGCCAGCAGTCCGACAGGGGGCTTCTCTGGAAACACCATATATTTT.

The table lists this clone with a few counts. The CDR3 is CASSYVLGGKAFF. The CDR3 bases are TGTGCCAGCAGCTACGTACTGGGGGGGAAAGCTTTCTTT. The genes are TRBV5-6 and TRBJ1-1, with D possibly TRBD1 on 5 matching bases. Trimming took 3 bases from V and 9 from J, leaving 15 bases between them. Germline-derived CDR1 and CDR2 are SGHDT and YYEEEE. The CDR3 totals 13 residues.

This chain connects TRBV6-2 or TRBV6-3 to TRBJ1-2; D uncertain. The CDR3 has 14 amino acids. Germline V gene sequence: CDR1 MNHEY, CDR2 SVGEGT. V was pared by 1 base and J by 4 bases, with 10 bases between. As DNA, the CDR3 is TGTGCCAGCAGTTACTATCAGGTCAGCTATGGCTACACCTTC. Residues: CASSYYQVSYGYTF.

This clone was seen more than once but under ten times. This rearrangement joins TRBV19 to TRBJ2-7; D is unclear. This CDR3 is 15 amino acids long. The V gene's germline CDR1 is LNHDA and CDR2 SQIVND (reference sequence). V lost 0 bases to trimming and J lost 9 bases, with 18 bases between them. The CDR3 sequence: CASSIDIRVEYGQYV. CDR3 nucleotide sequence: TGTGCCAGTAGTATAGATATACGGGTGGAGTATGGGCAGTACGTC.